This TCR beta chain emerged from a study of Graves' ophthalmopathy and Graves' hyperthyroidism. This clonotype was detected a few times. Researchers turned away patients with other autoimmune diseases, uncontrolled infections, pregnancy or lactation. The CDR3 loop spans 16 amino acids. Germline lookup yields CDR1 LNHNV and CDR2 YYDKDF (reference sequence). Trimming cost V 5 bases and J 3 bases, with 17 bases left between them. The sequenced template was RNA, covering the TCR beta CDR3 region. Investigators did first-round RT-PCR with HTBI primers, then second-round multiplex PCR. TCRdb passed the multiplex PCR reads through MiXCR, listing each CDR3 protein once. The sample contains about 740,000 distinct CDR3 sequences, around 40% of which appear only once.

The sequence was collected from an adult man with Graves' ophthalmopathy. The rearrangement joins TRBV15 to TRBJ1-5, with D hard to call. The sample taken for sequencing was peripheral blood. CDR3 protein: CATSPRAAGYNQPQHF. The DNA of the CDR3 is TGTGCCACCAGCCCGAGGGCGGCAGGTTACAATCAGCCCCAGCATTTT.